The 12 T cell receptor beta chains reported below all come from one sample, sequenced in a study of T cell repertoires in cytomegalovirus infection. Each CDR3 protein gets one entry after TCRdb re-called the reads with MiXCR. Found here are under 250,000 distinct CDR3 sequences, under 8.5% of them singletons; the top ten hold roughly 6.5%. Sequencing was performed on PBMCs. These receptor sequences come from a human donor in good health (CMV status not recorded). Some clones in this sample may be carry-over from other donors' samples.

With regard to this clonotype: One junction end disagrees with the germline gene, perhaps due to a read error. The CDR3, as DNA: TGTGCCCCCAGTGCTTTGGAGCAGACAGATACGCAGTATTTT. It yields the protein CAPSALEQTDTQYF. The chain recombines TRBV24-1 with TRBJ2-3; D unclear. CDR1 and CDR2 from the germline V gene are KGHDR and SFDVKD. The CDR3 runs 14 residues.

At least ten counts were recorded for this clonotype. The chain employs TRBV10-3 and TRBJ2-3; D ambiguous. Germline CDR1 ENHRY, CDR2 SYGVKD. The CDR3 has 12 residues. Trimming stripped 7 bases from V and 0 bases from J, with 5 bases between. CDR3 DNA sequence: TGTGCCATCACCAACAGCACAGATACGCAGTATTTT. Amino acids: CAITNSTDTQYF.

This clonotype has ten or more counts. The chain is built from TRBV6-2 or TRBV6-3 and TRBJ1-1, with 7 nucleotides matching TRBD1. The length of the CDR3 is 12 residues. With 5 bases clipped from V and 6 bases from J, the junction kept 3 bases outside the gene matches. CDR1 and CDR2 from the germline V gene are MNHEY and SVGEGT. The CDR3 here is CASSTDRAEAFF. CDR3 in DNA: TGTGCCAGCAGTACCGACAGGGCTGAAGCTTTCTTT.

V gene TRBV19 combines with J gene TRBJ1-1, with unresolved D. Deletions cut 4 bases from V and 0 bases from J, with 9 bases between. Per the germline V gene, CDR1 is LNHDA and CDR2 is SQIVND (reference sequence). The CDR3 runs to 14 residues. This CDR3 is CASSTDDMNTEAFF. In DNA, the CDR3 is TGTGCCAGTAGTACTGACGATATGAACACTGAAGCTTTCTTT.

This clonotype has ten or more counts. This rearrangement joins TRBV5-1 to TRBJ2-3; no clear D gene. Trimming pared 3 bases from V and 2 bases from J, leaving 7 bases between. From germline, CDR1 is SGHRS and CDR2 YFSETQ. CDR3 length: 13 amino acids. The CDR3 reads CASSWDLTDTQYF. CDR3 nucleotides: TGCGCCAGCAGCTGGGATCTCACAGATACGCAGTATTTT.

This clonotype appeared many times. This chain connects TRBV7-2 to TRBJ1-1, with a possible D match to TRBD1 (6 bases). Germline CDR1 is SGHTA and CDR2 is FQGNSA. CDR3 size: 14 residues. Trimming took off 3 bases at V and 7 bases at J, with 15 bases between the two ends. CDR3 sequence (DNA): TGTGCCAGCAGCTTTAACTGGCAGGGGAATGAAGCTTTCTTT. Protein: CASSFNWQGNEAFF.

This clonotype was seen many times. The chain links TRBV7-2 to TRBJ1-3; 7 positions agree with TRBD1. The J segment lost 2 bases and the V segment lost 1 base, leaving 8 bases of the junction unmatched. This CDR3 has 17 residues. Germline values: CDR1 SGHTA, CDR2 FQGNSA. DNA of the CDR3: TGTGCCAGCAGCTTAGTCCCACAGGGGATCGCTGGAAACACCATATATTTT. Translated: CASSLVPQGIAGNTIYF.

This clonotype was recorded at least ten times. CDR3 sequence: CASSTRTQPQHF. The CDR3 DNA reads TGTGCCAGCAGTACACGGACTCAGCCCCAGCATTTT. This rearrangement joins TRBV12-3 or TRBV12-4 to TRBJ1-5, with D unresolved. The CDR3 is 12 residues long. Deletions cut 5 bases from V and 6 bases from J, with 8 bases between.

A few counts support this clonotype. The CDR3 sequence: CASSQNSVTFNEQFF. CDR3 bases: TGTGCCAGCAGCCAAAATAGCGTTACTTTCAATGAGCAGTTCTTC. V and J are TRBV3-1 and TRBJ2-1, with a weak D call TRBD2 (5 bases). V was shortened by 2 bases and J by 6 bases, with 14 bases between the two germline ends. CDR3 length equals 15 residues. Germline-derived CDR1 and CDR2 are LGHDT and YNNKEL (reference sequence).

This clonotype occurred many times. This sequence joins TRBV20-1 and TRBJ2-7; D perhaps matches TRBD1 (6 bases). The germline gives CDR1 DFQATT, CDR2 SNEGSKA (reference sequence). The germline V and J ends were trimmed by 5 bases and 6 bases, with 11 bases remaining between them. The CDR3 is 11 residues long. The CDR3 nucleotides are TGCAGTGCTCAAATGGGGGCCGAGCAGTACTTC. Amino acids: CSAQMGAEQYF.

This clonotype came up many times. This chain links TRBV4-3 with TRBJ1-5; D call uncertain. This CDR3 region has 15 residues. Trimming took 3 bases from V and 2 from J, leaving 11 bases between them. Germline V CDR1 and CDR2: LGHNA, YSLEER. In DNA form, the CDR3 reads TGCGCCAGCAGCCATAACACCCTCGGCAATCAGCCCCAGCATTTT. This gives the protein CASSHNTLGNQPQHF.

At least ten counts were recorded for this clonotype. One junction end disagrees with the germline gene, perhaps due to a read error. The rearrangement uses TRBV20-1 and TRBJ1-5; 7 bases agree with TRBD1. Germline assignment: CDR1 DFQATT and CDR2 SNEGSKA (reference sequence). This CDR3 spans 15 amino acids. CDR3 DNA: TGCAGTGCGAGAGGTTGGGACAGTAGCAATCAGCCCCAGCATTTT. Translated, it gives CSARGWDSSNQPQHF.